What follows are 16 T cell receptor beta chains derived from one specimen sequenced in a study of cytomegalovirus exposure and HLA in healthy donors. PCR used 60 Vbeta primers and 13 Jbeta primers. The method was immunoSEQ multiplex PCR; TCRdb's version includes in-frame clones alone and lacks a portion of them. The sample contains 200,000 to 250,000 clones, approximately 81% of which appear only once. The sequenced material came from PBMCs. Receptors were obtained from a woman aged 55-70 years in good health and CMV-seropositive.

This chain links TRBV5-1 with TRBJ1-2; D remains ambiguous. In germline, CDR1 is SGHRS, CDR2 YFSETQ. The CDR3 loop spans 14 amino acids. V was cut by 0 bases and J by 6 bases, with 12 bases left in between. CDR3 sequence (DNA): TGCGCCAGCAGCTTGGACGCGGGTATTGATGGCTACACCTTC. The encoded protein is CASSLDAGIDGYTF.

This chain uses TRBV5-4 with TRBJ2-2; 7 bases agree with TRBD2. The V and J ends lost 5 bases and 7 bases, in that order; junction bases with no gene match: 14. The CDR3 sequence is 16 residues long. Germline V lookup: CDR1 SGHNT, CDR2 YYREEE (reference sequence). CDR3 sequence reads: CASSQVASGSFGELFF. In DNA, the CDR3 is TGTGCCAGCAGTCAGGTAGCTAGCGGATCCTTCGGGGAGCTGTTTTTT.

The genes are TRBV10-2 and TRBJ2-7, with D maybe TRBD1 (7 bases). The CDR3 extends over 13 amino acids. V lost 8 bases and J lost 1, with 12 bases in between. Germline CDR1 and CDR2: WSHSY and SAAADI. The CDR3: CASCAGGSYEQYF. The CDR3 nucleotides read TGCGCCAGCTGCGCAGGGGGGTCCTACGAGCAGTACTTC.

J is TRBJ2-1 and V is TRBV5-1; D is possibly TRBD2 (6 bases). V lost 2 bases to trimming and J lost 8 bases, with 17 bases between them. The length of the CDR3 is 15 residues. The V gene's germline CDR1 is SGHRS and CDR2 YFSETQ. CDR3 sequence reads: CASSLMSGVDYEQFF. CDR3 sequence (DNA): TGCGCCAGCAGCTTAATGTCGGGAGTAGATTATGAGCAGTTCTTC. Full variable domain (rest looked up from reference TRBV5-1 and TRBJ2-1): KAGVTQTPRYLIKTRGQQVTLSCSPISGHRSVSWYQQTPGQGLQFLFEYFSETQRNKGNFPGRFSGRQFSNSRSEMNVSTLELGDSALYLCASSLMSGVDYEQFFGPGTRLTVL.

This clone has just a few counts. The gene calls are TRBV28 and TRBJ2-7, with D maybe TRBD1 (6 bases). Germline V CDR1 and CDR2: MDHEN, SYDVKM. V was pared by 7 bases and J by 7 bases, with 20 bases between. The CDR3 spans 14 residues. CDR3 amino acids: CASTPAGVSWEQYF. CDR3 sequence (DNA): TGTGCCAGCACCCCGGCAGGGGTATCGTGGGAGCAGTACTTC.

The rearrangement joins TRBV29-1 to TRBJ2-7; maybe TRBD1 (5 bases). Between the trimmed V and J ends, which lost 7 bases and 2 bases, there was a span of 15 bases. This CDR3 comprises 13 residues. Germline V gene data show CDR1 as SQVTM and CDR2 as ANQGSEA. Here the CDR3 reads CSGTLDNAYEQYF. In DNA, the CDR3 is TGCAGCGGAACACTGGACAACGCCTACGAGCAGTACTTC.

This clone appeared once. This rearrangement joins TRBV7-2 to TRBJ2-3; the match to TRBD2 covers 11 bases. The germline V gene has CDR1 SGHTA and CDR2 FQGNSA. The CDR3 length is 16 residues. With V trimmed by 5 bases and J by 2 bases, 6 bases remained unmatched. This chain's CDR3 is CASSGRLAGYTDTQYF. CDR3 DNA: TGTGCCAGCAGCGGCCGACTAGCGGGATACACAGATACGCAGTATTTT.

This chain joins TRBV7-2 and TRBJ2-1; possible D gene TRBD1, 5 bases. Germline CDR1 SGHTA, CDR2 FQGNSA. This CDR3 has 15 residues. The germline V and J ends were trimmed by 4 bases and 0 bases, with 10 bases remaining between them. The CDR3 sequence is CASSSRGTSYNEQFF. The DNA for the CDR3 is TGTGCCAGCAGCTCAAGGGGCACCTCCTACAATGAGCAGTTCTTC.

The count of this clone is one. The rearrangement joins TRBV19 to TRBJ1-1; D gene ambiguous. V lost 6 bases to trimming and J lost 4 bases, with 24 bases between them. Germline values: CDR1 LNHDA, CDR2 SQIVND (reference sequence). CDR3 length: 17 residues. The CDR3 region has the DNA TGTGCCAGTAGACCCCGCGGGGTCCGGGGTGGGTCCACTGAAGCTTTCTTT. Translating it yields CASRPRGVRGGSTEAFF. Variable domain in full (rest from reference TRBV19 and TRBJ1-1): DGGITQSPKYLFRKEGQNVTLSCEQNLNHDAMYWYRQDPGQGLRLIYYSQIVNDFQKGDIAEGYSVSREKKESFPLTVTSAQKNPTAFYLCASRPRGVRGGSTEAFFGQGTRLTVV.

The chain couples TRBV28 to TRBJ2-3, with D possibly matching TRBD1 (6 bases). The CDR3 sequence is 16 residues long. The V gene's germline CDR1 is MDHEN and CDR2 SYDVKM. The germline V and J ends were trimmed by 5 bases and 2 bases, with 17 bases remaining between them. The CDR3 sequence: CASSTPLQGFTDTQYF. The DNA for the CDR3 is TGTGCCAGCAGTACCCCTTTACAGGGATTCACAGATACGCAGTATTTT.

The sample holds one count of this clone. This sequence joins TRBV5-1 and TRBJ2-7; the D is unclear. Trimming cost V 5 bases and J 2 bases, with 11 bases left between them. The CDR3 runs 13 residues. Germline CDR1 and CDR2: SGHRS and YFSETQ. The CDR3 loop reads CASRYDSPYEQYF. CDR3 bases: TGCGCCAGCAGATACGACTCCCCCTACGAGCAGTACTTC.

This clone has a handful of counts. The chain links TRBV10-3 to TRBJ2-7; a possible D gene is TRBD1 (5 bases). The germline gives CDR1 ENHRY, CDR2 SYGVKD. The CDR3 totals 13 residues. With 10 bases removed from V and 2 bases from J, the gap between germline ends came to 15 bases. CDR3 region: CATPPRAPYEQYF. DNA of the CDR3: TGTGCCACTCCTCCCAGGGCTCCCTACGAGCAGTACTTC.

This chain connects TRBV11-1 to TRBJ2-7; 10 bases align to TRBD2. The germline gives CDR1 SGHAT, CDR2 FQDESV (reference sequence). The CDR3 covers 15 residues. With V trimmed by 4 bases and J by 0 bases, 3 bases remained unmatched. CDR3 sequence: CASSSSGRASYEQYF. CDR3 bases: TGTGCCAGCAGCTCAAGCGGGAGGGCCTCCTACGAGCAGTACTTC.

The rearrangement joins TRBV2 to TRBJ2-1; 7 bases are shared with TRBD2. V lost 11 bases, J lost 2 bases, and 12 bases stayed unmatched. The CDR3 totals 15 residues. Germline V gives CDR1 SNHLY, CDR2 FYNNEI. The CDR3 DNA reads as TGTGCCTCCCAGAAGGGCGGGAGACCCTACAATGAGCAGTTCTTC. Translated: CASQKGGRPYNEQFF.

The chain combines TRBV2 with TRBJ1-5; the D gene is possibly TRBD1 (6 bases). The CDR3 totals 16 residues. Germline V gene lookup returns CDR1 SNHLY and CDR2 FYNNEI. V gave up 4 bases and J gave up 2 bases, with 15 bases separating them. The CDR3 loop reads CASSGAGAMGNQPQHF. For the CDR3, the DNA is TGTGCCAGCAGTGGGGCGGGGGCTATGGGCAATCAGCCCCAGCATTTT.

The CDR3 nucleotides read TGTGCCAGCAGTTCCGACAGGGTTTCAGCCAAAAACATTCAGTACTTC. As protein: CASSSDRVSAKNIQYF. The rearrangement uses TRBV27 and TRBJ2-4; TRBD1 matches 7 bases. The germline CDR1 and CDR2 sequences are MNHEY and SMNVEV (reference sequence). The CDR3 runs to 16 residues. V shed 4 bases, J shed 0 bases, and the junction held 6 bases outside the gene matches.